This TCR beta chain was found in a study of CD8 T cells in Susac syndrome. While CD8+ and CD4+ T cells were isolated negatively, TEMRA cells were enriched by FACS. Random-hexamer reverse transcription was applied to roughly 0.45 to 1 ug RNA. TCRdb called the immunoSEQ multiplex PCR reads again in MiXCR, with one record for every CDR3 protein. The sample has 150,000 to 200,000 distinct CDR3 sequences; roughly 94% are singletons. V was shortened by 2 bases and J by 5 bases, with 9 bases between the two germline ends. CDR1 and CDR2 (germline): ENHRY, SYGVKD. CDR3 length: 13 residues. V gene TRBV10-3 combines with J gene TRBJ1-2; D call uncertain. The specimen was CD4+ T cells from PBMCs. This sequence was found in a human donor with multiple sclerosis. In nucleotides, the CDR3 is TGTGCCATCAGTGAGGTGGATCCTTATGGCTACACCTTC. Protein product: CAISEVDPYGYTF.